This TCR beta chain came from a study of blood T cell repertoires in COVID-19. The wider study: Both acute and convalescent COVID-19 samples were obtained from the United States, Italy and Spain. Nucleic acid was either cDNA or gDNA, and it came from T cells, B-cell-depleted T cells, or PBMCs.

Sequencing used immunoSEQ multiplex PCR; TCRdb keeps in-frame clones, though not all of them. The table shows roughly 93,000 clones, with over 75% occurring only once. This CDR3 has 14 residues. V lost 0 bases, J lost 7 bases, and 10 bases lay in between. Germline V CDR1 and CDR2: SGHAT, FQNNGV. Sequencing was done on a sample of peripheral blood. The chain carries TRBV11-2 and TRBJ1-5, with no clear D. The source of this sequence is a woman aged 80 or over with acute or convalescent COVID-19. This CDR3 reads CASSLDGIGQPQHF. CDR3 nucleotides: TGTGCCAGCAGCTTAGACGGGATCGGGCAGCCCCAGCATTTT.